The 25 T cell receptor beta chains presented below share a single source sample, sequenced in a study of cytomegalovirus exposure and HLA in healthy donors. 60 Vbeta and 13 Jbeta primers were used in PCR. TCRdb's table, derived via immunoSEQ multiplex PCR, lists solely in-frame clones and lacks some. In all, the sample yields 150,000 to 200,000 clones. The sample comprised PBMCs. Receptors originate from a man aged 30 to 45 in good health and CMV-seronegative.

The chain couples TRBV7-9 to TRBJ1-4; TRBD1 aligns across 7 bases. CDR1 is SEHNR, CDR2 FQNEAQ, per germline (reference sequence). The CDR3 extends over 15 amino acids. Trimming took 0 bases from V and 7 from J; bases not matched to a gene: 5. The CDR3 nucleotides are TGTGCCAGCAGCTTAGCCCGACAGGGTAGTGAAAAACTGTTTTTT. Translating gives CASSLARQGSEKLFF.

The chain recombines TRBV4-1 with TRBJ2-1, with 8 bases identical to TRBD2. V gave up 3 bases and J gave up 0 bases; unmatched junction bases: 7. This CDR3 contains 17 residues. The V gene's germline CDR1 is MGHRA and CDR2 YSYEKL. CDR3 coding DNA: TGCGCCAGCAGCCACAGAAATAGCGGGAACTCCTACAATGAGCAGTTCTTC. It is translated as CASSHRNSGNSYNEQFF.

V and J are TRBV19 and TRBJ1-1; TRBD1 might be the D (6 bases). In germline, CDR1 is LNHDA, CDR2 SQIVND (reference sequence). The CDR3 has 14 amino acids. The ends were cut back, 2 bases at V and 5 bases at J, with 12 bases in the middle. The CDR3 DNA reads TGTGCCAGTAGTATACAGGGCAGGGGAACTGAAGCTTTCTTT. Translating it yields CASSIQGRGTEAFF. Based on the CDR3 plus reference TRBV19 and TRBJ1-1, the full variable domain is DGGITQSPKYLFRKEGQNVTLSCEQNLNHDAMYWYRQDPGQGLRLIYYSQIVNDFQKGDIAEGYSVSREKKESFPLTVTSAQKNPTAFYLCASSIQGRGTEAFFGQGTRLTVV.

About this clone itself: The same CDR3 is also encoded by other DNA sequences in this sample. The V gene is TRBV7-9, the J gene TRBJ2-1; TRBD2 aligns across 14 bases. The germline V gene encodes CDR1 SEHNR and CDR2 FQNEAQ (reference sequence). The CDR3 is made up of 16 amino acids. V dropped 4 bases and J dropped 10; count of bases not matched to a gene: 9. The CDR3 DNA reads as TGTGCCAGCAGCTCACGGGGGACTAGCGGGAGAGGAGAGCAGTTCTTC. This translates into CASSSRGTSGRGEQFF.

About this clone: The germline gene is not matched at one end of the junction; a read error may be the cause. V usage is TRBV28 and J usage is TRBJ2-1; D ambiguous. The CDR3 consists of 11 residues. CDR1 and CDR2 from the germline V gene are MDHEN and SYDVKM. The CDR3 DNA sequence: TGTGCCAGCAGTTTAAATCCAAACAAAGTCTTC. It encodes CASSLNPNKVF. The full variable domain, with the rest looked up from reference TRBV28 and TRBJ2-1, is DVKVTQSSRYLVKRTGEKVFLECVQDMDHENMFWYRQDPGLGLRLIYFSYDVKMKEKGDIPEGYSVSREKKERFSLILESASTNQTSMYLCASSLNPNKVFGPGTRLTVL.

The rearrangement uses TRBV7-2 and TRBJ2-7; 10 positions match TRBD1. This CDR3 region has 15 residues. Germline V CDR1 and CDR2: SGHTA, FQGNSA. V was pared by 2 bases and J by 7 bases, with 8 bases of the junction left unmatched. For the CDR3, the DNA is TGTGCCAGCAGCTTATGGGGACAGGGGTCGACAGAGCAGTACTTC. Translating gives CASSLWGQGSTEQYF.

The rearrangement uses TRBV5-1 and TRBJ2-3; the D gene is possibly TRBD2 (6 bases). The germline CDR1 and CDR2 sequences are SGHRS and YFSETQ. Trimming took 1 base from V and 0 from J, leaving 9 bases between them. The CDR3 totals 15 residues. CDR3 coding DNA: TGCGCCAGCAGCTTGTCTAGCGCTAGCACAGATACGCAGTATTTT. Residues: CASSLSSASTDTQYF.

The chain is built from TRBV30 and TRBJ1-2; 9 bases map to TRBD1. Germline lookup yields CDR1 GTSNPN and CDR2 SVGIG (reference sequence). The CDR3 sequence is 14 residues long. With 2 bases clipped from V and 4 bases from J, the junction kept 5 bases outside the gene matches. The CDR3 sequence is CAWSLMTGGYGYTF. In DNA form, the CDR3 reads TGTGCCTGGAGTCTTATGACAGGGGGCTATGGCTACACCTTC.

Concerning this clone itself: This CDR3 fails to terminate in the conserved phenylalanine or tryptophan, so it likely reflects a read error. This chain uses TRBV6-4 with TRBJ1-2, with 8 bases fitting TRBD1. Germline-derived CDR1 and CDR2 are MRHNA and SNTAGT. The CDR3 spans 14 residues. The J segment lost 4 bases and the V segment lost 4 bases, leaving 5 bases of the junction unmatched. Here the CDR3 reads CASSGGQGPYGYTS. The CDR3 DNA reads TGTGCCAGCAGTGGCGGACAGGGCCCCTATGGCTACACCTCC.

The chain employs TRBV29-1 and TRBJ2-7, with D possibly being TRBD1 (5 bases). V dropped 1 base and J dropped 2 bases, with 12 bases sitting between them. The CDR3 consists of 14 residues. CDR1 SQVTM and CDR2 ANQGSEA come from the germline V gene. The DNA for the CDR3 is TGCAGCGTTGAAGGGCAGGGTAGTCCCTACGAGCAGTACTTC. Translation: CSVEGQGSPYEQYF.

V and J are TRBV4-1 and TRBJ1-1, with 7 bases aligning to TRBD1. Germline loops: CDR1 MGHRA, CDR2 YSYEKL. The CDR3 contains 17 residues. The V segment lost 4 bases and the J segment 0 bases; nucleotides outside the gene matches: 11. Written as DNA, the CDR3 is TGCGCCAGCAGCCCCCGGGACAGTTTAGGGATGAACACTGAAGCTTTCTTT. This codes for CASSPRDSLGMNTEAFF.

The chain uses TRBV30 and TRBJ2-4; D might be TRBD1 (6 bases). The CDR3 is 12 residues long. Germline loops: CDR1 GTSNPN, CDR2 SVGIG (reference sequence). The germline V and J ends were trimmed by 8 bases and 0 bases, with 8 bases remaining between them. This chain's CDR3 is CAGTSAKNIQYF. The DNA for the CDR3 is TGTGCCGGGACATCAGCCAAAAACATTCAGTACTTC.

The chain is built from TRBV30 and TRBJ1-1, with D tentatively TRBD1 (6 bases). V lost 7 bases and J 1 base, leaving 7 bases between the germline ends. The germline V gene encodes CDR1 GTSNPN and CDR2 SVGIG (reference sequence). The CDR3 runs to 11 residues. CDR3 DNA: TGTGCCTCACAGGGGAACACTGAAGCTTTCTTT. Its protein is CASQGNTEAFF.

The V call is TRBV25-1, the J call TRBJ1-4; D is unresolved. Germline CDR1 is MGHDK and CDR2 is SYGVNS. This CDR3 is 13 amino acids long. V lost 1 base and J lost 5, with 5 bases in between. CDR3 residues: CASSEFTNEKLFF. The CDR3 nucleotides read TGTGCCAGCAGTGAATTCACAAATGAAAAACTGTTTTTT.

The chain is built from TRBV19 and TRBJ2-5; D is unclear. Germline-derived CDR1 and CDR2 are LNHDA and SQIVND (reference sequence). V gave up 4 bases and J gave up 2 bases, with 11 bases separating them. The CDR3 has 14 residues. The CDR3: CASSRSQLQETQYF. CDR3 nucleotides: TGTGCCAGTAGTAGATCACAGCTACAAGAGACCCAGTACTTC.

The V gene is TRBV6-6, the J gene TRBJ2-7, with D tentatively TRBD1 (5 bases). Trimming pared 6 bases from V and 3 bases from J, leaving 18 bases between. Germline V gene data show CDR1 as MNHNY and CDR2 as SVGAGI (reference sequence). CDR3 length: 15 amino acids. DNA for the CDR3: TGTGCCAGCAGCCCTATGAGCAGGGTTAACTACGAGCAGTACTTC. It is translated as CASSPMSRVNYEQYF.

The genes are TRBV19 and TRBJ2-6; TRBD1 might be the D (6 bases). There are 16 residues in the CDR3. V lost 4 bases, J lost 0 bases, and 10 bases lay in between. Germline V gene lookup returns CDR1 LNHDA and CDR2 SQIVND (reference sequence). The CDR3 protein is CASSKTGNSGANVLTF. CDR3 coding DNA: TGTGCCAGTAGTAAAACAGGGAACTCTGGGGCCAACGTCCTGACTTTC.

With regard to this clone: The junction differs from germline at one of its ends, possibly a read error. V usage is TRBV7-7 and J usage is TRBJ2-7; D uncertain. CDR3 length equals 13 residues. Germline V gene sequence: CDR1 SSHAT, CDR2 FNYEAQ (reference sequence). CDR3 in amino acids: CASSLEDSYERYF. The CDR3 DNA follows: TGTGCCAGCAGCTTGGAAGACTCCTACGAGCGGTACTTC.

J is TRBJ1-1 and V is TRBV10-3, with D hard to call. Germline V gene lookup returns CDR1 ENHRY and CDR2 SYGVKD. V lost 6 bases and J 1 base, leaving 15 bases between the germline ends. This CDR3 spans 15 amino acids. The CDR3 region is CAISTRGWENTEAFF. The CDR3, as DNA: TGTGCCATCAGCACCAGAGGGTGGGAGAACACTGAAGCTTTCTTT.

This chain uses TRBV5-1 with TRBJ1-4; D may be TRBD1 (5 bases). CDR1 and CDR2 from the germline V gene are SGHRS and YFSETQ. V was pared by 4 bases and J by 2 bases, with 12 bases between. The CDR3 sequence is 15 residues long. This CDR3 is CASSPSWGTNEKLFF. For the CDR3, the DNA is TGCGCCAGCAGCCCATCATGGGGCACTAATGAAAAACTGTTTTTT.

The rearrangement uses TRBV10-1 and TRBJ1-2, with TRBD1 as a possible D gene (5 bases). V lost 0 bases and J lost 3, with 8 bases in between. Germline assignment: CDR1 WNHNN and CDR2 SYGVQD (reference sequence). The CDR3 extends over 14 amino acids. CDR3 amino acids: CASSESGVDYGYTF. CDR3 nucleotide sequence: TGCGCCAGCAGTGAGTCAGGGGTGGACTATGGCTACACCTTC.

This sequence joins TRBV10-2 and TRBJ2-3; 10 bases match TRBD2. This CDR3 region has 18 residues. Per the germline V gene, CDR1 is WSHSY and CDR2 is SAAADI. Unmatched junction bases numbered 10, after V lost 2 bases and J lost 2 bases. The CDR3 DNA is TGCGCCAGCAGTGAGGCCAGCGGGGGGGCCGTCTCCACAGATACGCAGTATTTT. It translates to CASSEASGGAVSTDTQYF.

The CDR3 is CASRTSGRAWSSYNEQFF. DNA of the CDR3: TGTGCCAGTAGGACTAGCGGGAGGGCCTGGAGCTCCTACAATGAGCAGTTCTTC. The rearrangement links TRBV19 to TRBJ2-1; TRBD2 agrees at 14 bases. V was pared by 6 bases and J by 0 bases, with 7 bases of the junction left unmatched. CDR1 is LNHDA, CDR2 SQIVND, per germline (reference sequence). This CDR3 is built from 18 residues.

With regard to this clone: Its ends do not fully match the called genes, so a read error is possible. The chain recombines TRBV4-2 with TRBJ2-3, with D uncertain. CDR1 and CDR2 from the germline V gene are LGHNA and YNFKEQ. The CDR3 covers 15 residues. CDR3 region: CASNQDLSRTDTQYF. DNA for the CDR3: TGTGCCAGCAACCAAGATCTGTCCCGCACAGATACGCAGTATTTT.

This sequence joins TRBV7-3 and TRBJ2-1; 7 nucleotides line up with TRBD1. Losses at the gene ends were 3 bases for V and 2 bases for J; bases not matched to a gene: 4. This CDR3 region has 15 residues. Per the germline V gene, CDR1 is SGHTA and CDR2 is FQGTGA. The CDR3 DNA is TGTGCCAGCAGCTTCTCGGGACAGCCCTACAATGAGCAGTTCTTC. Protein sequence: CASSFSGQPYNEQFF. Combining the CDR3 with reference TRBV7-3 and TRBJ2-1 gives the whole variable domain GAGVSQTPSNKVTEKGKYVELRCDPISGHTALYWYRQSLGQGPEFLIYFQGTGAADDSGLPNDRFFAVRPEGSVSTLKIQRTERGDSAVYLCASSFSGQPYNEQFFGPGTRLTVL.